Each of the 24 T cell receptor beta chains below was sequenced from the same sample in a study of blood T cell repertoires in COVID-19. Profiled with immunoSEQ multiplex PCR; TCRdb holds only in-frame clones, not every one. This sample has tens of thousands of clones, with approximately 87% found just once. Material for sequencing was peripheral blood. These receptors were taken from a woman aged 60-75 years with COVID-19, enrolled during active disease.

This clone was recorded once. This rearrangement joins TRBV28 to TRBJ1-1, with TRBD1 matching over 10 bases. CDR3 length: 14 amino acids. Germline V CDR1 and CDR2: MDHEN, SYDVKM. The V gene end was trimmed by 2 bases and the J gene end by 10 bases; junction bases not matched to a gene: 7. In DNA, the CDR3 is TGTGCCAGCAGTTTACGGGCGCGGACAGGGGGAGCTTTCTTT. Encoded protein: CASSLRARTGGAFF.

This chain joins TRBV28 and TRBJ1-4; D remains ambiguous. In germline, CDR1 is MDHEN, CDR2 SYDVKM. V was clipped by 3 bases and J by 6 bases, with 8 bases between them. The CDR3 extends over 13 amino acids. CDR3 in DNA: TGTGCCAGCAGTTTCGGGTTGGATGAAAAACTGTTTTTT. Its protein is CASSFGLDEKLFF.

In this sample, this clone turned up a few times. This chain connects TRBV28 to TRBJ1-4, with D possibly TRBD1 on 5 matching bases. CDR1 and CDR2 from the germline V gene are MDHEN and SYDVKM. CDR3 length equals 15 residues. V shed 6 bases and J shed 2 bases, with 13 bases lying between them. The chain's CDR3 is CASRIQGRTNEKLFF. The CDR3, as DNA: TGTGCCAGCAGGATTCAGGGCAGGACTAATGAAAAACTGTTTTTT.

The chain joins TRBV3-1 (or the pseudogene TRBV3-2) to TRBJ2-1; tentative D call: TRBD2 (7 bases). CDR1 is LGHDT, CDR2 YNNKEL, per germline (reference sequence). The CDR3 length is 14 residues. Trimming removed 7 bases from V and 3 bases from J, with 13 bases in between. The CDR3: CASKGGGDYNEQFF. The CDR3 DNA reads TGTGCCAGCAAGGGCGGGGGCGACTACAATGAGCAGTTCTTC.

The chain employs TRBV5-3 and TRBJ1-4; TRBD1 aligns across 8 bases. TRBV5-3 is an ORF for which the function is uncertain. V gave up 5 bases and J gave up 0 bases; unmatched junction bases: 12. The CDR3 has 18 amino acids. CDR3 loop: CARRRGPGGFSTNEKLFF. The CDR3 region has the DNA TGTGCCAGAAGGCGGGGCCCAGGGGGCTTTTCAACTAATGAAAAACTGTTTTTT.

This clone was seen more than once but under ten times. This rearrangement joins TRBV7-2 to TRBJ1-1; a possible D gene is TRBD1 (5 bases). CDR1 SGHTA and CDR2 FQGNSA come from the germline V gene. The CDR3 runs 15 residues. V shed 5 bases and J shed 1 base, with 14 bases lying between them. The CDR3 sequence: CASSLQTARNTEAFF. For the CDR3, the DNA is TGTGCCAGCAGCCTCCAGACAGCGCGGAACACTGAAGCTTTCTTT.

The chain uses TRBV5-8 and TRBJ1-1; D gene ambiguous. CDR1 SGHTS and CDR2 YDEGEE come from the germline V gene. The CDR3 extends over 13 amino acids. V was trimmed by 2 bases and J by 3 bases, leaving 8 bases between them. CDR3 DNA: TGTGCCAGCAGCTTACGAGCTTACACTGAAGCTTTCTTT. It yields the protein CASSLRAYTEAFF. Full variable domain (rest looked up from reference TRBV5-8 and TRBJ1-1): EAGVTQSPTHLIKTRGQQATLRCSPISGHTSVYWYQQALGLGLQFLLWYDEGEERNRGNFPPRFSGRQFPNYSSELNVNALELEDSALYLCASSLRAYTEAFFGQGTRLTVV.

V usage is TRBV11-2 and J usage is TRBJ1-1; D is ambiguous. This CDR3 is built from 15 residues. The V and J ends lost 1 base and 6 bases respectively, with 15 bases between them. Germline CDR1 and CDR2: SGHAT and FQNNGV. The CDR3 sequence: CASSLAAAGGSEAFF. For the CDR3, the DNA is TGTGCCAGCAGCTTAGCGGCCGCTGGAGGGTCTGAAGCTTTCTTT. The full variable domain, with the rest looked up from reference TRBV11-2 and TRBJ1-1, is EAGVAQSPRYKIIEKRQSVAFWCNPISGHATLYWYQQILGQGPKLLIQFQNNGVVDDSQLPKDRFSAERLKGVDSTLKIQPAKLEDSAVYLCASSLAAAGGSEAFFGQGTRLTVV.

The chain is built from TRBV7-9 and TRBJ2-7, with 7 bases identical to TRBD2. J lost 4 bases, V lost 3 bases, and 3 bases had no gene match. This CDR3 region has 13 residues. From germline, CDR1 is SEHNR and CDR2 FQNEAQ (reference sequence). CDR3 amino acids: CASSFAGVYEQYF. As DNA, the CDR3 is TGTGCCAGCAGCTTTGCGGGAGTATACGAGCAGTACTTC.

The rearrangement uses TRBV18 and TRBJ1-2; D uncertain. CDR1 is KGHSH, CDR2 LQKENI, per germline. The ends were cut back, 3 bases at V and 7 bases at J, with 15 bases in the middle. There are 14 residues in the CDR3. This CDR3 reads CASSPGSHSSGYTF. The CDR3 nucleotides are TGTGCCAGCTCACCGGGCAGCCACTCATCTGGCTACACCTTC.

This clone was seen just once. CDR3 nucleotide sequence: TGCAGTGCTAGTCCTCCTGGGCAGCGGCAGCCCCAGCATTTT. Residues: CSASPPGQRQPQHF. The chain is built from TRBV20-1 and TRBJ1-5; no definite D call. This CDR3 has 14 residues. The ends were cut back, 3 bases at V and 7 bases at J, with 16 bases in the middle. The V gene's germline CDR1 is DFQATT and CDR2 SNEGSKA (reference sequence).

The chain's CDR3 is CSVAHLAAEQFF. DNA of the CDR3: TGCAGCGTTGCCCACCTTGCGGCCGAGCAGTTCTTC. The genes are TRBV29-1 and TRBJ2-1; D unresolved. The CDR3 runs 12 residues. V was clipped by 4 bases and J by 10 bases, with 14 bases between them. Germline CDR1 and CDR2: SQVTM and ANQGSEA.

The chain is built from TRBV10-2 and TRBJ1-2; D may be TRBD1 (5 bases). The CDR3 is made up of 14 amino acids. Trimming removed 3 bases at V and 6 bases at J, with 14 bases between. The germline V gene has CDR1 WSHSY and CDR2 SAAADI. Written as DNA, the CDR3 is TGCGCCAGCAGTGATGATGGGGACTGGCATGGCTACACCTTC. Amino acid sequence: CASSDDGDWHGYTF.

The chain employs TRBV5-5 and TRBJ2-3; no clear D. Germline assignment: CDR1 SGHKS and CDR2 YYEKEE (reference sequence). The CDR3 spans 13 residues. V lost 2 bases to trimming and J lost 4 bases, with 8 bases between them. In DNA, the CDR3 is TGTGCCAGCAGCTTACAACGGGCAGATACGCAGTATTTT. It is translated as CASSLQRADTQYF.

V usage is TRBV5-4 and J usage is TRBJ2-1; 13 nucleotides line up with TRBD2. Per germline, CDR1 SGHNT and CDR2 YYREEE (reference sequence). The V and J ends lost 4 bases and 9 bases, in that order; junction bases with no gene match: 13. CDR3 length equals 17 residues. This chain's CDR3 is CASSQGLAGIRLGEQFF. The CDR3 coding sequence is TGTGCCAGCAGCCAGGGACTAGCGGGAATTCGATTGGGTGAGCAGTTCTTC.

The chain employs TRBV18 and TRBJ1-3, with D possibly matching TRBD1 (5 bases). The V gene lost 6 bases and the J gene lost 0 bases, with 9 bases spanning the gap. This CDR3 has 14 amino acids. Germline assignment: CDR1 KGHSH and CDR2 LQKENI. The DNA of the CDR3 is TGTGCCAGCTCCCAGGGATCCTCTGGAAACACCATATATTTT. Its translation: CASSQGSSGNTIYF.

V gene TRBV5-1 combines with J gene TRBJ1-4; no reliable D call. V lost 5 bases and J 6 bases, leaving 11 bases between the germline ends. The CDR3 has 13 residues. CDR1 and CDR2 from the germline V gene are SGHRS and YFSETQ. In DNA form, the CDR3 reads TGCGCCAGCAGTCGGGGAGCGGATGAAAAACTGTTTTTT. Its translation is CASSRGADEKLFF.

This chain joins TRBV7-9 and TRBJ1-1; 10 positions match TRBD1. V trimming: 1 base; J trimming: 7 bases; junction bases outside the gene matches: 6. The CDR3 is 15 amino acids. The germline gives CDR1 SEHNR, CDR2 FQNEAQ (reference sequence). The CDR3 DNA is TGTGCCAGCAGCTTAGTGGTTGGGACAGGGGTTGAAGCTTTCTTT. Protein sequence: CASSLVVGTGVEAFF.

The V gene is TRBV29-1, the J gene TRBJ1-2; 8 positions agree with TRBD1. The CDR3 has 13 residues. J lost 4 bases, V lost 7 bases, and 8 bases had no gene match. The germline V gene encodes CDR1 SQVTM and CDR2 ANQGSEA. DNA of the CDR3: TGCAGCGCCGATTCGGACAGGGCCTATGGCTACACCTTC. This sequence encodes CSADSDRAYGYTF.

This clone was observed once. CDR3 sequence: CASSLVFRSSGANVLTF. The CDR3 region has the DNA TGTGCCAGCAGCTTAGTCTTTCGGAGCTCTGGGGCCAACGTCCTGACTTTC. The V call is TRBV13, the J call TRBJ2-6; no clear D. This CDR3 contains 17 residues. Between the trimmed V and J ends, which lost 1 base and 0 bases, there was a span of 10 bases. Germline lookup yields CDR1 PRHDT and CDR2 FYEKMQ (reference sequence).

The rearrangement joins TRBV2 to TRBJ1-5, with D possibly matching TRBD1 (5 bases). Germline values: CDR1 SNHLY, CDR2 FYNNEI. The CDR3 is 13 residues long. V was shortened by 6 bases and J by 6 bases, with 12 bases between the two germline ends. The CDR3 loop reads CASRMEGRQPQHF. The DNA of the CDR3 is TGTGCCAGCAGAATGGAGGGACGTCAGCCCCAGCATTTT.

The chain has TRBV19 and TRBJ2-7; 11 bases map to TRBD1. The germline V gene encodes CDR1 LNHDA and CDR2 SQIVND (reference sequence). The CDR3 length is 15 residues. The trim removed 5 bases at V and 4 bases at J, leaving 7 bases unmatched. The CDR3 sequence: CASSDPGTGGYEQYF. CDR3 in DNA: TGTGCCAGTAGTGATCCCGGGACAGGGGGGTACGAGCAGTACTTC. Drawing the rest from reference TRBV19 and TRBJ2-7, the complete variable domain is DGGITQSPKYLFRKEGQNVTLSCEQNLNHDAMYWYRQDPGQGLRLIYYSQIVNDFQKGDIAEGYSVSREKKESFPLTVTSAQKNPTAFYLCASSDPGTGGYEQYFGPGTRLTVT.

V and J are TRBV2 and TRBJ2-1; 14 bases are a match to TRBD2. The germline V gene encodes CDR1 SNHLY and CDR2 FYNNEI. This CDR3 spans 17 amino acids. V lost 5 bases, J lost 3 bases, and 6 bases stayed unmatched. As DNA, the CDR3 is TGTGCCAGCAGTTCAAGGGGACTAGCGGGAGTCTACAATGAGCAGTTCTTC. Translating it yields CASSSRGLAGVYNEQFF.

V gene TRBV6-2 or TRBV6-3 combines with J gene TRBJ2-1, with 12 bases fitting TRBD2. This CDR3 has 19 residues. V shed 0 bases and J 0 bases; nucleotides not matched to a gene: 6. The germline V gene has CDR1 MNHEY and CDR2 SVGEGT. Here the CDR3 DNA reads TGTGCCAGCAGTTACTCGAGGCTAGCGGGAGGGAGCTCCTACAATGAGCAGTTCTTC. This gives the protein CASSYSRLAGGSSYNEQFF.